The 31 T cell receptor beta chains given below trace back to one sample, sequenced in a study of shared clonotypes between healthy human individuals. Libraries were prepared by immunoSEQ multiplex PCR; TCRdb keeps only in-frame clonotypes and omits some of them. The sample yields some 1,900,000 clones, about 95% seen once. CD45RO-negative, CCR7-positively selected cells formed the naive CD8 fraction, excluding terminally differentiated effector memory CD45RA+ cells. What was sequenced was naive CD8+ T cells sorted from blood. Source of these receptors: a man aged 18 to 29 in good health.

This clone was counted once. The chain uses TRBV7-3 and TRBJ2-1, with D tentatively TRBD1 or TRBD2 (5 bases each). The CDR3 is 13 amino acids. Germline V gene sequence: CDR1 SGHTA, CDR2 FQGTGA. Trimming cost V 5 bases and J 4 bases, with 9 bases left between them. The CDR3 is CASSQGPYNEQFF. The CDR3 DNA reads as TGTGCCAGCAGCCAGGGACCATACAATGAGCAGTTCTTC.

This chain connects TRBV27 to TRBJ1-2; D is unresolved. The germline gives CDR1 MNHEY, CDR2 SMNVEV (reference sequence). Trimming took off 3 bases at V and 6 bases at J, with 14 bases between the two ends. The CDR3 runs to 14 residues. The CDR3 protein is CASSFLPGEDGYTF. CDR3 nucleotide sequence: TGTGCCAGCAGTTTTTTGCCCGGGGAAGATGGCTACACCTTC.

The rearrangement joins TRBV11-2 to TRBJ2-7; D gene unclear. CDR1 is SGHAT and CDR2 is FQNNGV in the germline V gene. CDR3 length: 13 residues. Trimming cost V 2 bases and J 6 bases, with 11 bases left between them. CDR3 protein: CASSLLDAGEQYF. The CDR3 nucleotides are TGTGCCAGCAGCTTATTGGATGCAGGCGAGCAGTACTTC.

The chain joins TRBV5-8 to TRBJ2-3; 8 nucleotides align to TRBD2. Germline V CDR1 and CDR2: SGHTS, YDEGEE. Trimming at V came to 0 bases and at J to 2 bases, leaving 5 bases not matched to a gene. The CDR3 consists of 16 residues. The CDR3 spells CASSLEASGPTDTQYF. The CDR3 nucleotides are TGTGCCAGCAGCTTGGAGGCTAGCGGGCCCACAGATACGCAGTATTTT.

This clone was seen just once. The chain uses TRBV6-5 and TRBJ2-7; 10 bases map to TRBD1. The J segment lost 6 bases and the V segment lost 2 bases, leaving 4 bases of the junction unmatched. Germline V gives CDR1 MNHEY, CDR2 SVGAGI. This CDR3 has 14 residues. The CDR3 here is CASSYDGTGVEQYF. In DNA form, the CDR3 reads TGTGCCAGCAGTTACGACGGGACAGGGGTCGAGCAGTACTTC.

The V gene is TRBV6-1, the J gene TRBJ2-3, with TRBD1 matching 10 bases. The CDR3 has 15 residues. Trimming took 6 bases from V and 4 from J; bases not matched to a gene: 7. CDR1 is MNHNS, CDR2 SASEGT, per germline. This chain's CDR3 is CASSGWDRGPDTQYF. CDR3 DNA sequence: TGTGCCAGCAGCGGGTGGGACAGGGGACCAGATACGCAGTATTTT.

This chain connects TRBV2 to TRBJ2-1; D is unclear. Germline CDR1 SNHLY, CDR2 FYNNEI. This CDR3 is built from 13 residues. The ends were cut back, 2 bases at V and 4 bases at J, with 6 bases in the middle. CDR3 bases: TGTGCCAGCAGTGAACACGGTTACAATGAGCAGTTCTTC. This gives the protein CASSEHGYNEQFF.

The CDR3 DNA sequence: TGTGCCAGCAGTGAAGAGTGGGATTCACCCCTCCACTTT. Protein product: CASSEEWDSPLHF. This chain connects TRBV2 to TRBJ1-6; D gene uncertain. Trimming took 1 base from V and 8 from J, leaving 6 bases between them. CDR1 is SNHLY and CDR2 is FYNNEI in the germline V gene. This CDR3 contains 13 residues. Variable domain in full (rest from reference TRBV2 and TRBJ1-6): EPEVTQTPSHQVTQMGQEVILRCVPISNHLYFYWYRQILGQKVEFLVSFYNNEISEKSEIFDDQFSVERPDGSNFTLKIRSTKLEDSAMYFCASSEEWDSPLHFGNGTRLTVT.

This clone appeared a single time. The chain carries TRBV11-2 and TRBJ1-1, with D hard to call. This CDR3 has 13 residues. Germline CDR1 is SGHAT and CDR2 is FQNNGV. V was clipped by 0 bases and J by 7 bases, with 9 bases between them. CDR3 protein: CASSLDLMSEAFF. The CDR3 nucleotides read TGTGCCAGCAGCTTAGATCTTATGAGTGAAGCTTTCTTT.

As to this clone: Within the sample, other DNA sequences also encode this same CDR3. This chain joins TRBV7-2 and TRBJ2-7, with 8 bases aligning to TRBD1. The junction had 4 bases not matched to a gene; V was cut back by 1 base and J by 2 bases. The length of the CDR3 is 15 residues. CDR1 is SGHTA, CDR2 FQGNSA, per germline. The CDR3 DNA reads as TGTGCCAGCAGCTTAGATGGGACAGGAACCTACGAGCAGTACTTC. Protein: CASSLDGTGTYEQYF. Looking up the rest from reference TRBV7-2 and TRBJ2-7 gives the full variable domain: GAGVSQSPSNKVTEKGKDVELRCDPISGHTALYWYRQSLGQGLEFLIYFQGNSAPDKSGLPSDRFSAERTGGSVSTLTIQRTQQEDSAVYLCASSLDGTGTYEQYFGPGTRLTVT.

The gene calls are TRBV10-3 and TRBJ1-6, with a possible D match to TRBD1 (5 bases). V lost 4 bases to trimming and J lost 5 bases, with 21 bases between them. Germline lookup yields CDR1 ENHRY and CDR2 SYGVKD. CDR3 length equals 18 residues. CDR3 nucleotides: TGTGCCATCAGTGCATCCAGGGTTTCAATTCCGGATAATTCACCCCTCCACTTT. As protein: CAISASRVSIPDNSPLHF.

The rearrangement joins TRBV10-3 to TRBJ2-7, with D possibly TRBD1 on 6 matching bases. The germline gives CDR1 ENHRY, CDR2 SYGVKD. This CDR3 is 14 amino acids long. Trimming removed 9 bases at V and 3 bases at J, with 18 bases between. The CDR3 DNA sequence: TGTGCCATTGGGACACCCCTGGGGGTCTACGAGCAGTACTTC. The encoded protein is CAIGTPLGVYEQYF.

The chain carries TRBV15 and TRBJ2-3, with TRBD2 identical over 15 bases. This CDR3 contains 22 residues. The germline V gene has CDR1 LNHNV and CDR2 YYDKDF (reference sequence). V was pared by 1 base and J by 2 bases, with 16 bases of the junction left unmatched. CDR3 protein: CATSRGGLGGLAGGFFTDTQYF. The CDR3 nucleotides read TGTGCCACCAGCAGAGGAGGGTTGGGGGGACTAGCGGGAGGTTTCTTCACAGATACGCAGTATTTT.

J is TRBJ1-4 and V is TRBV7-9; D remains ambiguous. V was cut by 4 bases and J by 6 bases, with 12 bases left in between. The CDR3 covers 14 residues. The germline gives CDR1 SEHNR, CDR2 FQNEAQ (reference sequence). CDR3 nucleotide sequence: TGTGCCAGCAGCTCCTCGGGTTCGGATGAAAAACTGTTTTTT. Amino acids: CASSSSGSDEKLFF.

As to this clone: The same CDR3 arises from other DNA sequences in this sample as well. The chain joins TRBV9 to TRBJ2-7; TRBD1 aligns across 9 bases. The CDR3 spans 15 residues. Germline CDR1 SGDLS, CDR2 YYNGEE. J gave up 1 base and V 0 bases, and 2 bases lay outside the gene matches. The CDR3 bases are TGTGCCAGCAGCGTAGGGACAGGGGCATCCTACGAGCAGTACTTC. This encodes CASSVGTGASYEQYF.

The chain uses TRBV11-2 and TRBJ2-7; tentative D call: TRBD2 (5 bases). Trimming removed 0 bases from V and 0 bases from J, with 6 bases in between. The CDR3 extends over 14 amino acids. Germline CDR1 reads SGHAT; CDR2 reads FQNNGV. The CDR3 region has the DNA TGTGCCAGCAGCTTAGACGGGAACTCCTACGAGCAGTACTTC. This encodes CASSLDGNSYEQYF.

This rearrangement joins TRBV13 to TRBJ1-1, with 7 bases lining up with TRBD1. Germline V gene sequence: CDR1 PRHDT, CDR2 FYEKMQ (reference sequence). The CDR3 spans 15 residues. The V segment lost 5 bases and the J segment 1 base; nucleotides outside the gene matches: 7. CDR3 amino acids: CASSTYRGPNTEAFF. CDR3 coding DNA: TGTGCCAGCAGCACCTACAGGGGTCCGAACACTGAAGCTTTCTTT.

The rearrangement uses TRBV6-5 and TRBJ2-2, with TRBD2 matching over 10 bases. J lost 7 bases, V lost 0 bases, and 5 bases had no gene match. This CDR3 is built from 16 residues. Germline V gives CDR1 MNHEY, CDR2 SVGAGI. CDR3 DNA sequence: TGTGCCAGCAGTTACTCGACTAGCGGGTTCGACGGGGAGCTGTTTTTT. Translating it yields CASSYSTSGFDGELFF.

The chain recombines TRBV4-1 with TRBJ2-7; 12 bases map to TRBD1. The CDR3 length is 15 residues. The germline gives CDR1 MGHRA, CDR2 YSYEKL. V was pared by 0 bases and J by 6 bases, with 3 bases of the junction left unmatched. The CDR3 nucleotides read TGCGCCAGCAGCCAAGATCCGGGACAGGGGGCCGAGCAGTACTTC. Its translation is CASSQDPGQGAEQYF.

V gene TRBV7-8 combines with J gene TRBJ2-5; tentative D call: TRBD1 (5 bases). The CDR3 covers 15 residues. CDR1 and CDR2 from the germline V gene are SGHVS and FQNEAQ. Trimming removed 1 base from V and 1 base from J, with 10 bases in between. The DNA of the CDR3 is TGTGCCAGCAGCTTAGATAGGGGATCCCAAGAGACCCAGTACTTC. It is translated as CASSLDRGSQETQYF.

V gene TRBV27 combines with J gene TRBJ2-1; the match to TRBD1 covers 7 bases. V dropped 6 bases and J dropped 0; count of bases not matched to a gene: 8. The CDR3 runs 16 residues. Germline V gene lookup returns CDR1 MNHEY and CDR2 SMNVEV (reference sequence). The DNA of the CDR3 is TGTGCCAGCAGGGTAGGGACAGTTCCCTCCTACAATGAGCAGTTCTTC. This encodes CASRVGTVPSYNEQFF.

A note on this clone: The sample has other DNA sequences that encode this CDR3 too. V usage is TRBV5-4 and J usage is TRBJ2-7; no clear D. V was clipped by 0 bases and J by 1 base, with 5 bases between them. The CDR3 covers 13 residues. CDR1 and CDR2 from the germline V gene are SGHNT and YYREEE (reference sequence). Written as DNA, the CDR3 is TGTGCCAGCAGCTTGGCCGAGTCCTACGAGCAGTACTTC. Its protein product is CASSLAESYEQYF.

In its sample, this clone was seen once. The rearrangement joins TRBV6-5 to TRBJ2-7, with D uncertain. This CDR3 has 15 residues. The germline gives CDR1 MNHEY, CDR2 SVGAGI. Trimming removed 6 bases at V and 3 bases at J, with 18 bases between. The CDR3 spells CASRSNGAPIYEQYF. DNA of the CDR3: TGTGCCAGCAGGTCAAACGGAGCCCCAATCTACGAGCAGTACTTC.

The V call is TRBV6-1, the J call TRBJ2-7, with D tentatively TRBD2 (5 bases). Germline V gene sequence: CDR1 MNHNS, CDR2 SASEGT. V lost 0 bases to trimming and J lost 2 bases, with 14 bases between them. The CDR3 consists of 16 residues. In DNA form, the CDR3 reads TGTGCCAGCAGTGAAGCGAGAGGGCACAGACCCTACGAGCAGTACTTC. Translation: CASSEARGHRPYEQYF.

The chain employs TRBV7-6 and TRBJ2-7; D call uncertain. Germline assignment: CDR1 SGHVS and CDR2 FNYEAQ. Between the trimmed V and J ends, which lost 4 bases and 9 bases, there was a span of 13 bases. The CDR3 is 12 residues long. The CDR3 is CASSSLNLRQYF. The CDR3 nucleotides are TGTGCCAGCAGCTCCCTAAATCTAAGGCAGTACTTC.

The rearrangement uses TRBV7-9 and TRBJ2-7; 7 positions agree with TRBD2. The CDR3 consists of 14 residues. Germline V gene sequence: CDR1 SEHNR, CDR2 FQNEAQ (reference sequence). V shed 4 bases and J 6 bases; nucleotides not matched to a gene: 9. The CDR3 spells CASSWGEGRVEQYF. CDR3 bases: TGTGCCAGCAGCTGGGGGGAGGGAAGAGTCGAGCAGTACTTC.

The rearrangement links TRBV6-1 to TRBJ1-2, with D perhaps matching TRBD1 (5 bases). V was clipped by 1 base and J by 3 bases, with 12 bases between them. This CDR3 contains 15 residues. Per the germline V gene, CDR1 is MNHNS and CDR2 is SASEGT. The CDR3 loop is CASSEDRPGDYGYTF. DNA of the CDR3: TGTGCCAGCAGTGAAGACCGACCGGGGGACTATGGCTACACCTTC.

The V and J genes are TRBV30 and TRBJ1-4; no clear D gene. V was pared by 2 bases and J by 0 bases, with 13 bases between. The CDR3 spans 16 residues. Per the germline V gene, CDR1 is GTSNPN and CDR2 is SVGIG (reference sequence). The CDR3: CAWSSWGLATNEKLFF. The CDR3 bases are TGTGCCTGGAGTTCTTGGGGTTTAGCAACTAATGAAAAACTGTTTTTT.

J is TRBJ2-1 and V is TRBV13; D may match TRBD1 or TRBD2 (6 bases each). Germline values: CDR1 PRHDT, CDR2 FYEKMQ (reference sequence). Between the trimmed V and J ends, which lost 5 bases and 1 base, there was a span of 15 bases. This CDR3 spans 16 amino acids. The CDR3 region has the DNA TGTGCCAGCAGCCACAGGGACTCAAGTTCCTACAATGAGCAGTTCTTC. This sequence encodes CASSHRDSSSYNEQFF.

The chain's CDR3 is CATSRGEGITDTQYF. CDR3 DNA: TGTGCCACCAGCAGAGGGGAGGGGATCACAGATACGCAGTATTTT. V and J are TRBV15 and TRBJ2-3; 7 bases align to TRBD2. Trimming cost V 1 base and J 2 bases; bases outside gene matches: 3. CDR3 length: 15 residues. Germline CDR1 is LNHNV and CDR2 is YYDKDF (reference sequence).

The chain has TRBV11-2 and TRBJ1-1; D possibly corresponds to TRBD1 (6 bases). Trimming cost V 6 bases and J 2 bases, with 13 bases left between them. The germline gives CDR1 SGHAT, CDR2 FQNNGV. This CDR3 comprises 14 residues. The CDR3 DNA follows: TGTGCCAGCAGTTTCAAGACAGGAAACACTGAAGCTTTCTTT. It is translated as CASSFKTGNTEAFF.